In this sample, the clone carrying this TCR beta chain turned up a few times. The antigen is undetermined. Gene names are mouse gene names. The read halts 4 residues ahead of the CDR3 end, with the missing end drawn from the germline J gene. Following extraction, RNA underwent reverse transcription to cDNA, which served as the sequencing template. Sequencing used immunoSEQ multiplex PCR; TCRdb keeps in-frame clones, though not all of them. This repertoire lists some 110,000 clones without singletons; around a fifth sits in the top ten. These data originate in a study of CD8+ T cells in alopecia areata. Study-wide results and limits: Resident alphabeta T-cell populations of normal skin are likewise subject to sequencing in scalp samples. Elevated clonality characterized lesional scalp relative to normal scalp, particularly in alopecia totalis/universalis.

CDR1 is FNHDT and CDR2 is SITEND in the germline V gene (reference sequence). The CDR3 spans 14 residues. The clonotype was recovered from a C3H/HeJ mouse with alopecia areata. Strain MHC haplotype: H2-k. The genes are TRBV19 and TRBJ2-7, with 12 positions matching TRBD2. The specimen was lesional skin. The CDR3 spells CASSLTGGADEQYF. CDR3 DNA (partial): TGTGCCAGCAGTTTGACTGGGGGGGCAGAT.